This TCR beta chain was sequenced for a study of blood T cells in healthy people across ages. The authors ran a second PCR of about 7 to 11 cycles using a sample-barcoded 5' primer and a J-beta primer mix. TCRdb redid the calling of the 5' RACE reads with MiXCR, one entry per CDR3 protein. The sample includes some 930,000 distinct CDR3 sequences, roughly 28% of them seen just once. Germline trimming cut 3 bases from V and 6 bases from J; bases unmatched to any gene: 0. CDR3 length: 13 residues. CDR1 is SGHRS and CDR2 is YFSETQ in the germline V gene. This sample was also put to use in a study of T cells of mothers and their children.

The TCR comes from a woman between 40 and 50 years old in good health. Material for sequencing was blood. V is TRBV5-1 and J is TRBJ2-3, with TRBD1 identical over 11 bases. CDR3 region: CASSWTGGDTQYF. The CDR3 nucleotides are TGCGCCAGCAGCTGGACAGGGGGCGATACGCAGTATTTT. Full variable domain (missing parts from reference TRBV5-1 and TRBJ2-3): KAGVTQTPRYLIKTRGQQVTLSCSPISGHRSVSWYQQTPGQGLQFLFEYFSETQRNKGNFPGRFSGRQFSNSRSEMNVSTLELGDSALYLCASSWTGGDTQYFGPGTRLTVL.